This TCR beta chain derives from a study of spatial heterogeneity in lung cancer. Unique molecular identifiers tagged every individual TCR cDNA molecule. TCRdb analysed the 5' RACE reads with MiXCR anew, one entry per CDR3 protein. The sample contains 40,000 to 50,000 distinct CDR3 sequences, roughly an eighth of which appear only once. Indicated time point: sample taken at primary tumor resection. The input material, whole RNA from tumor, nontumor lung or frozen PBMC, was sequenced unsorted. This clonotype was observed at least ten times. Its antigen is as yet unknown. Germline V lookup: CDR1 SGHTA, CDR2 FQGNSA. V gave up 3 bases and J gave up 0 bases; unmatched junction bases: 3. This CDR3 contains 16 residues. Findings of the study overall: At resection, ubiquitous expanded tumor TCRs appeared in blood more than at follow-up.

Sequenced here: PBMCs, sampled at surgery. The chain carries TRBV7-2 and TRBJ2-1; the match to TRBD2 covers 9 bases. This receptor was taken from a male donor with early-stage non-small cell lung cancer. CDR3 sequence reads: CASSFLAGPSYNEQFF. CDR3 nucleotide sequence: TGTGCCAGCAGCTTTCTAGCGGGGCCCTCCTACAATGAGCAGTTCTTC.